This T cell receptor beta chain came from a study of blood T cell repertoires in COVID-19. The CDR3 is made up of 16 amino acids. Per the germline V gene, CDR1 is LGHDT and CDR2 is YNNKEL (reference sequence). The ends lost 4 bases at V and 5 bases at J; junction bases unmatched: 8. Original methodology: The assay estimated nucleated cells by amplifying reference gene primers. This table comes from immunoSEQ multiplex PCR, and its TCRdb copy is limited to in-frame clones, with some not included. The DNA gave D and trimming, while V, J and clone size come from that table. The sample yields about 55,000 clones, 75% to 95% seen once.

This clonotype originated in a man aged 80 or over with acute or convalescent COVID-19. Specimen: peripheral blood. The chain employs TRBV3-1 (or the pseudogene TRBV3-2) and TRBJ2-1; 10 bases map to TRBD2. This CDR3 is CASSPRAGGHDNEQFF. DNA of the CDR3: TGTGCCAGCAGCCCTAGAGCGGGGGGGCATGACAATGAGCAGTTCTTC.